One sample yielded the 14 T cell receptor beta chains listed below, sequenced in a study of blood T cell repertoires in COVID-19. Repertoires were generated with immunoSEQ multiplex PCR, while TCRdb's copy carries only in-frame clones and drops some. The data contain 90,000 to 120,000 clones, around 90% of them singletons. The sample was peripheral blood. The receptors shown here come from a woman in her twenties or thirties with acute or convalescent COVID-19.

This clone was counted a few times. The CDR3 loop is CATSTEQANPLYF. CDR3 coding DNA: TGTGCCACCAGCACCGAACAGGCTAACCCTTTGTATTTT. The V and J genes are TRBV15 and TRBJ2-3, with D perhaps TRBD1 (5 bases). CDR1 is LNHNV and CDR2 is YYDKDF in the germline V gene (reference sequence). V was cut by 4 bases and J by 14 bases, with 19 bases left in between. The CDR3 loop spans 13 amino acids.

The genes are TRBV15 and TRBJ1-1; no clear D gene. V lost 0 bases to trimming and J lost 3 bases, with 8 bases between them. This CDR3 comprises 14 residues. CDR1 and CDR2 (germline): LNHNV, YYDKDF (reference sequence). The CDR3 sequence is CATSRDRGYTEAFF. In DNA form, the CDR3 reads TGTGCCACCAGCAGAGATCGGGGTTACACTGAAGCTTTCTTT.

V usage is TRBV27 and J usage is TRBJ1-2; a possible D gene is TRBD1 (5 bases). V lost 0 bases, J lost 8 bases, and 19 bases lay in between. The CDR3 runs to 16 residues. Germline assignment: CDR1 MNHEY and CDR2 SMNVEV (reference sequence). As DNA, the CDR3 is TGTGCCAGCAGTTTATCATCCCCGCCGTGGGGGGGAGGCTACACCTTC. Translation: CASSLSSPPWGGGYTF.

In this sample, this clone turned up a few times. The CDR3 loop reads CASSLEDRAGDGYTF. Here the CDR3 DNA reads TGTGCCAGCAGCTTGGAGGACAGGGCTGGCGATGGCTACACCTTC. V is TRBV5-7 and J is TRBJ1-2, with 8 positions matching TRBD1. TRBV5-7 is an open reading frame whose function is uncertain. The length of the CDR3 is 15 residues. Unmatched junction bases numbered 7, after V lost 0 bases and J lost 6 bases.

This clone has only one observation. This chain connects TRBV6-5 to TRBJ1-1; a possible D gene is TRBD1 (6 bases). Trimming removed 5 bases from V and 0 bases from J, with 13 bases in between. Germline CDR1 reads MNHEY; CDR2 reads SVGAGI. The CDR3 length is 15 residues. CDR3 protein: CASSLQGMVNTEAFF. CDR3 DNA: TGTGCCAGCAGTCTACAGGGAATGGTGAACACTGAAGCTTTCTTT.

In its sample, this clone was seen once. V usage is TRBV5-6 and J usage is TRBJ2-2; D not certain. This CDR3 region has 14 residues. Germline-derived CDR1 and CDR2 are SGHDT and YYEEEE. Trimming shortened V by 2 bases and J by 0 bases, and 5 bases separated the two germline ends. The CDR3 is CASSFSPNTGELFF. Here the CDR3 DNA reads TGTGCCAGCAGCTTCTCCCCGAACACCGGGGAGCTGTTTTTT. The complete variable domain, with remaining parts taken from reference TRBV5-6 and TRBJ2-2, reads DAGVTQSPTHLIKTRGQQVTLRCSPKSGHDTVSWYQQALGQGPQFIFQYYEEEERQRGNFPDRFSGHQFPNYSSELNVNALLLGDSALYLCASSFSPNTGELFFGEGSRLTVL.

The V and J genes are TRBV9 and TRBJ2-7, with a tentative D call TRBD2 (5 bases). The CDR3 consists of 14 residues. From germline, CDR1 is SGDLS and CDR2 YYNGEE. Trimming cost V 0 bases and J 6 bases, with 13 bases left between them. CDR3 sequence: CASSVGTRTFEQYF. Here the CDR3 DNA reads TGTGCCAGCAGCGTAGGGACGAGGACTTTCGAGCAGTACTTC.

This clone has only one observation. The chain recombines TRBV6-5 with TRBJ1-2, with 7 bases fitting TRBD1. V lost 4 bases, J lost 8 bases, and 16 bases stayed unmatched. Germline CDR1 is MNHEY and CDR2 is SVGAGI. CDR3 length: 16 residues. The CDR3 reads CASSSGQVGWFRGYTF. As DNA, the CDR3 is TGTGCCAGCAGTTCAGGACAGGTGGGATGGTTTCGCGGCTACACCTTC.

J is TRBJ2-1 and V is TRBV7-6, with 9 bases lining up with TRBD2. Germline V gives CDR1 SGHVS, CDR2 FNYEAQ. CDR3 size: 15 residues. The trim removed 3 bases at V and 3 bases at J, leaving 3 bases unmatched. The CDR3 DNA is TGTGCCAGCAGCTTGCTAGCGGGGCACTACAATGAGCAGTTCTTC. Protein sequence: CASSLLAGHYNEQFF. Drawing the rest from reference TRBV7-6 and TRBJ2-1, the complete variable domain is GAGVSQSPRYKVTKRGQDVALRCDPISGHVSLYWYRQALGQGPEFLTYFNYEAQQDKSGLPNDRFSAERPEGSISTLTIQRTEQRDSAMYRCASSLLAGHYNEQFFGPGTRLTVL.

This chain links TRBV25-1 with TRBJ2-7, with 7 bases aligning to TRBD1. CDR1 MGHDK and CDR2 SYGVNS come from the germline V gene. The CDR3 runs to 15 residues. V shed 1 base and J 3 bases; nucleotides not matched to a gene: 6. The CDR3 DNA reads TGTGCCAGCAGTGAATGGGACAGCGTCGACTACGAGCAGTACTTC. Its protein product is CASSEWDSVDYEQYF.

V is TRBV19 and J is TRBJ2-2; a possible D gene is TRBD2 (5 bases). The CDR3 is made up of 15 amino acids. Trimming pared 3 bases from V and 1 base from J, leaving 9 bases between. Germline values: CDR1 LNHDA, CDR2 SQIVND (reference sequence). The CDR3 loop reads CASSIQGRNTGELFF. The DNA of the CDR3 is TGTGCCAGTAGTATTCAAGGGAGGAACACCGGGGAGCTGTTTTTT.

The rearrangement uses TRBV7-8 and TRBJ1-4; D is ambiguous. V lost 1 base and J 0 bases, leaving 9 bases between the germline ends. The CDR3 spans 16 residues. Germline V gene sequence: CDR1 SGHVS, CDR2 FQNEAQ. The CDR3 loop is CASSLGRFATNEKLFF. The CDR3 nucleotides read TGTGCCAGCAGCTTAGGCAGATTTGCAACTAATGAAAAACTGTTTTTT. Drawing the rest from reference TRBV7-8 and TRBJ1-4, the complete variable domain is GAGVSQSPRYKVAKRGQDVALRCDPISGHVSLFWYQQALGQGPEFLTYFQNEAQLDKSGLPSDRFFAERPEGSVSTLKIQRTQQEDSAVYLCASSLGRFATNEKLFFGSGTQLSVL.

This chain links TRBV4-1 with TRBJ2-5; 9 bases match TRBD1. Trimming took 4 bases from V and 2 from J; bases not matched to a gene: 8. The CDR3 length is 16 residues. Germline CDR1 is MGHRA and CDR2 is YSYEKL. CDR3 DNA sequence: TGCGCCAGCAGCCCGGAGCCGGGACAGGGACAAGAGACCCAGTACTTC. This encodes CASSPEPGQGQETQYF.

The genes are TRBV29-1 and TRBJ1-3, with 9 bases that match TRBD1. After removal of 7 bases from V and 2 bases from J, the junction contained 3 bases not matched to a gene. The CDR3 extends over 13 amino acids. Germline-derived CDR1 and CDR2 are SQVTM and ANQGSEA. The DNA for the CDR3 is TGCAGCGGTGACAGGGGGACTGGAAACACCATATATTTT. Its protein product is CSGDRGTGNTIYF.